These 11 T cell receptor beta chains share one sample of origin, sequenced in a study of blood T cell repertoires in COVID-19. TCRdb keeps only in-frame clones here, not all; method: immunoSEQ multiplex PCR. Of some 320,000 clones in the sample, over 85% were seen once. The sample taken for sequencing was PBMCs or T cells enriched from blood (not recorded which). Receptors originate from a man aged 60-69 years who had recovered from COVID-19.

This chain joins TRBV6-5 and TRBJ1-2, with unresolved D. V gave up 7 bases and J gave up 4 bases, with 16 bases separating them. CDR3 length: 14 amino acids. Germline V CDR1 and CDR2: MNHEY, SVGAGI. The CDR3 loop reads CASKGSVRVYGYTF. As DNA, the CDR3 is TGTGCCAGCAAAGGTAGTGTCCGGGTCTATGGCTACACCTTC.

The rearrangement joins TRBV6-6 to TRBJ1-3; a weak D match, TRBD1 (5 bases). The germline gives CDR1 MNHNY, CDR2 SVGAGI (reference sequence). Trimming removed 5 bases from V and 2 bases from J, with 19 bases in between. The CDR3 runs to 17 residues. The CDR3 DNA is TGTGCCAGCAGTCGAGAGACAGTACACTTGACTGGAAACACCATATATTTT. The encoded protein is CASSRETVHLTGNTIYF.

The CDR3 spells CASSSQGGWGNEQFF. The CDR3 DNA sequence: TGTGCCAGCAGCTCTCAGGGTGGTTGGGGCAATGAGCAGTTCTTC. The chain is built from TRBV7-3 and TRBJ2-1; possibly TRBD1 for D (5 bases). The length of the CDR3 is 15 residues. V lost 4 bases and J 6 bases, leaving 16 bases between the germline ends. Germline V lookup: CDR1 SGHTA, CDR2 FQGTGA.

V usage is TRBV30 and J usage is TRBJ1-5; tentative D call: TRBD1 (6 bases). This CDR3 has 14 amino acids. V was pared by 3 bases and J by 2 bases, with 11 bases between. Germline CDR1 reads GTSNPN; CDR2 reads SVGIG (reference sequence). This CDR3 is CAWSPGTRNQPQHF. Written as DNA, the CDR3 is TGTGCCTGGAGCCCCGGGACACGCAATCAGCCCCAGCATTTT.

This chain links TRBV12-5 with TRBJ2-7; D unresolved. V lost 1 base to trimming and J lost 5 bases, with 9 bases between them. CDR1 and CDR2 from the germline V gene are LGHNT and FRNRAP. The CDR3 extends over 13 amino acids. The CDR3, as DNA: TGTGCTAGTGGTTTGGCTCTATCCAACGAGCAGTACTTC. Encoded protein: CASGLALSNEQYF.

The J gene is TRBJ2-1, the V gene TRBV19; the match to TRBD2 covers 8 bases. The CDR3 totals 12 residues. Germline V lookup: CDR1 LNHDA, CDR2 SQIVND (reference sequence). The junction had 8 bases not matched to a gene; V was cut back by 9 bases and J by 10 bases. The CDR3 coding sequence is TGTGCCAGCTCGGGGGGGTGGCCCGAGCAGTTCTTC. It translates to CASSGGWPEQFF.

This sequence joins TRBV29-1 and TRBJ2-2; D not certain. CDR3 length equals 11 residues. The V end was cut by 6 bases, the J end by 3 bases, with 5 bases between. The germline V gene has CDR1 SQVTM and CDR2 ANQGSEA. CDR3 bases: TGCAGCGTCAAATACACCGGGGAGCTGTTTTTT. Protein sequence: CSVKYTGELFF.

This sequence joins TRBV3-1 (or the pseudogene TRBV3-2) and TRBJ1-2; maybe TRBD1 (5 bases). Trimming removed 0 bases at V and 8 bases at J, with 25 bases between. Germline V lookup: CDR1 LGHDT, CDR2 YNNKEL (reference sequence). The CDR3 totals 18 residues. The CDR3 loop is CASSQDIATVVGFGGYTF. CDR3 sequence (DNA): TGTGCCAGCAGCCAAGATATCGCGACAGTCGTGGGATTCGGGGGCTACACCTTC.

This chain joins TRBV7-9 and TRBJ2-3, with 7 bases that match TRBD1. Trimming removed 8 bases from V and 3 bases from J; junction bases left unmatched: 11. Germline CDR1 reads SEHNR; CDR2 reads FQNEAQ (reference sequence). The CDR3 extends over 15 amino acids. CDR3 protein: CASGVKGQNTDTQYF. CDR3 nucleotide sequence: TGTGCCAGCGGGGTTAAGGGACAGAATACAGATACGCAGTATTTT.

The chain joins TRBV19 to TRBJ1-5; TRBD1 aligns across 11 bases. CDR3 size: 16 residues. V lost 4 bases and J lost 5; bases outside the gene matches: 7. Germline-derived CDR1 and CDR2 are LNHDA and SQIVND (reference sequence). CDR3 residues: CASSRPGQGGYQPQHF. The CDR3 coding sequence is TGTGCCAGTAGTAGGCCGGGACAGGGGGGTTATCAGCCCCAGCATTTT. Using reference TRBV19 and TRBJ1-5 for the parts outside the CDR3, the full variable domain is DGGITQSPKYLFRKEGQNVTLSCEQNLNHDAMYWYRQDPGQGLRLIYYSQIVNDFQKGDIAEGYSVSREKKESFPLTVTSAQKNPTAFYLCASSRPGQGGYQPQHFGDGTRLSIL.

V is TRBV12-3 or TRBV12-4 and J is TRBJ1-4; no clear D gene. V was shortened by 6 bases and J by 2 bases, with 7 bases between the two germline ends. The CDR3 runs 13 residues. CDR3 protein: CASSDSTNEKLFF. The CDR3 DNA reads as TGTGCCAGCAGCGACTCTACTAATGAAAAACTGTTTTTT.